The 25 T cell receptor beta chains below all came from one sample that was sequenced in a study of regulatory T cells in long-lasting Graves disease. For TCR beta, libraries came from iRepertoire HTBI primers and Arm-PCR of CDR3 regions. MiXCR, applied by TCRdb to the multiplex PCR reads, yields one record per CDR3 protein. This table holds under 300,000 distinct CDR3 sequences, about 19% found once. Time point here: newly diagnosed GD, antithyroid drugs for less than 3 months. The TCR library was made from RNA that had been extracted from PBMCs in TRIzol. The material was peripheral blood mononuclear cells (PBMCs), obtained at new diagnosis, from a patient treated with antithyroid drugs. The receptors shown here come from a female donor with Graves disease.

Many counts were recorded for this clonotype. The chain carries TRBV3-1 and TRBJ2-3; D is tentatively TRBD1 or TRBD2 (5 bases each). This CDR3 has 14 residues. V was clipped by 0 bases and J by 6 bases, with 10 bases between them. The germline CDR1 and CDR2 sequences are LGHDT and YNNKEL (reference sequence). CDR3 in amino acids: CASSQDMGEDTQYF. The CDR3 DNA reads TGTGCCAGCAGCCAAGACATGGGGGAGGATACGCAGTATTTT.

This clonotype was counted between two and nine times. The V and J genes are TRBV4-3 and TRBJ2-3, with D possibly TRBD2 on 7 matching bases. This CDR3 has 17 amino acids. The germline V and J ends were trimmed by 4 bases and 1 base, with 18 bases remaining between them. The germline V gene encodes CDR1 LGHNA and CDR2 YSLEER. The CDR3 DNA reads TGCGCCAGCAGCCTAAGCGCGAGGGGGGGGGGCACAGATACGCAGTATTTT. It is translated as CASSLSARGGGTDTQYF.

The V and J genes are TRBV7-2 and TRBJ2-2, with D unclear. V lost 8 bases and J 0 bases, leaving 16 bases between the germline ends. CDR3 size: 16 residues. Germline CDR1 is SGHTA and CDR2 is FQGNSA. CDR3 amino acids: CASALQGRTNTGELFF. The CDR3 bases are TGTGCCAGCGCCCTCCAAGGGCGTACGAACACCGGGGAGCTGTTTTTT. The full variable domain, rest sourced from reference TRBV7-2 and TRBJ2-2, is GAGVSQSPSNKVTEKGKDVELRCDPISGHTALYWYRQSLGQGLEFLIYFQGNSAPDKSGLPSDRFSAERTGGSVSTLTIQRTQQEDSAVYLCASALQGRTNTGELFFGEGSRLTVL.

This clonotype has at least ten counts. This chain joins TRBV10-3 and TRBJ2-1; D is uncertain. Germline CDR1 reads ENHRY; CDR2 reads SYGVKD. Trimming left V 3 bases short and J 8 bases short, with 11 bases between. This CDR3 is built from 13 residues. The chain's CDR3 is CAISESNADEQFF. As DNA, the CDR3 is TGTGCCATCAGTGAAAGTAATGCGGATGAGCAGTTCTTC.

This clonotype was detected ten times or more. The V call is TRBV20-1, the J call TRBJ2-7; possible D gene TRBD1, 5 bases. CDR1 and CDR2 (germline): DFQATT, SNEGSKA (reference sequence). V gave up 0 bases and J gave up 5 bases, with 11 bases separating them. The CDR3 is 13 residues long. This CDR3 reads CSARDSGFDEQYF. The DNA of the CDR3 is TGCAGTGCTAGAGATTCAGGGTTCGACGAGCAGTACTTC.

This clonotype has at least ten counts. The V call is TRBV28, the J call TRBJ2-6; D is unclear. The germline V gene encodes CDR1 MDHEN and CDR2 SYDVKM. Trimming shortened V by 7 bases and J by 4 bases, and 8 bases separated the two germline ends. This CDR3 is 13 amino acids long. The CDR3 sequence is CASTHQGANVLTF. The CDR3 nucleotides are TGTGCCAGCACCCACCAGGGGGCCAACGTCCTGACTTTC.

Remarks on this clonotype: This likely traces to a read error, being one base from a far larger clone. This sequence joins TRBV2 and TRBJ2-7; 7 bases map to TRBD2. Germline CDR1 is SNHLY and CDR2 is FYNNEI. After removal of 4 bases from V and 7 bases from J, the junction contained 13 bases not matched to a gene. This CDR3 has 15 residues. The CDR3 sequence is CASSARGESYNEQYF. The CDR3 region has the DNA TGTGCCAGCAGTGCCCGGGGGGAGTCCTACAATGAGCAGTACTTC. The variable domain in full, completed from reference TRBV2 and TRBJ2-7, reads EPEVTQTPSHQVTQMGQEVILRCVPISNHLYFYWYRQILGQKVEFLVSFYNNEISEKSEIFDDQFSVERPDGSNFTLKIRSTKLEDSAMYFCASSARGESYNEQYFGPGTRLTVT.

This clonotype was counted ten times or more. This chain connects TRBV7-2 to TRBJ2-1; 9 bases are a match to TRBD2. The junction had 13 bases not matched to a gene; V was cut back by 3 bases and J by 7 bases. The length of the CDR3 is 17 residues. CDR1 and CDR2 (germline): SGHTA, FQGNSA. The CDR3 DNA reads as TGTGCCAGCAGCTTGGTTGTAGCGGGAGAATTGGGGAATGAGCAGTTCTTC. Amino acids: CASSLVVAGELGNEQFF.

This clonotype was detected ten times or more. The V call is TRBV7-9, the J call TRBJ1-5, with D perhaps matching TRBD1 (6 bases). Deletions cut 6 bases from V and 3 bases from J, with 9 bases between. This CDR3 has 13 amino acids. Germline V gene sequence: CDR1 SEHNR, CDR2 FQNEAQ (reference sequence). The CDR3 protein is CASRGGYNQPQHF. As DNA, the CDR3 is TGTGCCAGCAGAGGGGGTTACAATCAGCCCCAGCATTTT.

Many counts were recorded for this clonotype. The chain combines TRBV5-6 with TRBJ1-1; 7 nucleotides line up with TRBD1. Germline CDR1 SGHDT, CDR2 YYEEEE. Unmatched junction bases numbered 9, after V lost 3 bases and J lost 4 bases. This CDR3 is built from 15 residues. The CDR3 is CASSSRGRGSTEAFF. Written as DNA, the CDR3 is TGTGCCAGCAGCTCCCGAGGCAGGGGGTCCACTGAAGCTTTCTTT. Complete variable domain (other parts from reference TRBV5-6 and TRBJ1-1): DAGVTQSPTHLIKTRGQQVTLRCSPKSGHDTVSWYQQALGQGPQFIFQYYEEEERQRGNFPDRFSGHQFPNYSSELNVNALLLGDSALYLCASSSRGRGSTEAFFGQGTRLTVV.

This clonotype has a count of ten or more. CDR3 in amino acids: CASSSRDGGGPGEQYF. As DNA, the CDR3 is TGTGCCAGCAGTTCCCGTGACGGCGGGGGACCGGGAGAGCAGTACTTC. The rearrangement uses TRBV27 and TRBJ2-7; the match to TRBD2 covers 7 bases. V lost 4 bases, J lost 7 bases, and 16 bases stayed unmatched. In germline, CDR1 is MNHEY, CDR2 SMNVEV (reference sequence). The CDR3 length is 16 residues.

This chain links TRBV29-1 with TRBJ1-2, with D possibly matching TRBD1 (6 bases). V was pared by 8 bases and J by 3 bases, with 16 bases between. CDR3 length: 13 amino acids. CDR1 is SQVTM and CDR2 is ANQGSEA in the germline V gene. This CDR3 is CSTGGGGDYGYTF. The CDR3 nucleotides are TGCAGCACTGGGGGAGGGGGTGACTATGGCTACACCTTC.

This clonotype was seen ten or more times. This chain joins TRBV12-3 or TRBV12-4 and TRBJ2-3; tentatively, D is TRBD2 (5 bases). CDR3 length: 14 residues. Trimming shortened V by 6 bases and J by 5 bases, and 15 bases separated the two germline ends. This chain's CDR3 is CASRGTRRGDTQYF. The DNA for the CDR3 is TGTGCCAGCAGGGGTACCCGCCGGGGAGATACGCAGTATTTT.

This clonotype appeared many times. The rearrangement links TRBV10-2 to TRBJ2-1; TRBD2 aligns across 13 bases. Germline trimming cut 6 bases from V and 7 bases from J; bases unmatched to any gene: 3. The CDR3 consists of 14 residues. CDR1 is WSHSY and CDR2 is SAAADI in the germline V gene. Here the CDR3 reads CASRGTSGKNEQFF. The CDR3 DNA is TGCGCCAGCAGGGGGACTAGCGGGAAAAATGAGCAGTTCTTC.

This clonotype was counted ten times or more. The genes are TRBV4-3 and TRBJ2-7; 10 nucleotides agree with TRBD1. The V gene end was trimmed by 2 bases and the J gene end by 3 bases; junction bases not matched to a gene: 7. The CDR3 has 16 amino acids. Germline values: CDR1 LGHNA, CDR2 YSLEER. CDR3 loop: CASSQIPGTGVYEQYF. CDR3 DNA: TGCGCCAGCAGCCAAATTCCCGGGACAGGGGTCTACGAGCAGTACTTC.

This clonotype was counted ten times or more. The chain has TRBV12-3 or TRBV12-4 and TRBJ1-2; unclear D gene. V was pared by 4 bases and J by 8 bases, with 8 bases between. CDR3 size: 11 residues. This CDR3 is CASSSIGGYTF. The CDR3 nucleotides are TGTGCCAGCAGTTCCATCGGGGGCTACACCTTC.

The V gene is TRBV9, the J gene TRBJ1-4; D is perhaps TRBD1 (6 bases). Germline V gene lookup returns CDR1 SGDLS and CDR2 YYNGEE. The V end lost 4 bases, the J end lost 6 bases, and 16 bases lay between the germline ends. This CDR3 is 15 amino acids long. The CDR3 protein is CASSFGEGHDEKLFF. The CDR3 coding sequence is TGTGCCAGCAGCTTTGGGGAGGGACATGATGAAAAACTGTTTTTT. The entire variable domain, with the rest obtained from reference TRBV9 and TRBJ1-4, is as follows: DSGVTQTPKHLITATGQRVTLRCSPRSGDLSVYWYQQSLDQGLQFLIQYYNGEERAKGNILERFSAQQFPDLHSELNLSSLELGDSALYFCASSFGEGHDEKLFFGSGTQLSVL.

This clonotype has ten or more counts. This chain uses TRBV7-9 with TRBJ1-1; D might be TRBD1 (6 bases). The CDR3 consists of 16 residues. Deletions cut 5 bases from V and 5 bases from J, with 21 bases between. Germline CDR1 reads SEHNR; CDR2 reads FQNEAQ (reference sequence). CDR3 nucleotide sequence: TGTGCCAGCAGCCCCGCGGCAGGGGAACGGCTAACTGAAGCTTTCTTT. This gives the protein CASSPAAGERLTEAFF.

This clonotype has a count of ten or more. The junction shows a germline mismatch at one end, possibly a read error. The chain is built from TRBV11-2 and TRBJ2-3; D is uncertain. The germline gives CDR1 SGHAT, CDR2 FQNNGV. The CDR3 is 14 residues long. CDR3 protein: CASSSQFGTNTQYF. The CDR3 coding sequence is TGTGCCAGCAGCTCGCAATTCGGCACAAATACGCAGTATTTT.

This clonotype was observed at least ten times. The chain has TRBV7-9 and TRBJ1-5; the D is unclear. The CDR3 has 12 amino acids. Trimming pared 4 bases from V and 6 bases from J, leaving 7 bases between. Looked up from germline, CDR1 is SEHNR and CDR2 is FQNEAQ (reference sequence). The CDR3 here is CASSSRGQPQHF. For the CDR3, the DNA is TGTGCCAGCAGCTCCCGCGGTCAGCCCCAGCATTTT.

This clonotype was observed many times. This chain uses TRBV5-1 with TRBJ1-4, with 7 bases aligning to TRBD1. The germline V gene has CDR1 SGHRS and CDR2 YFSETQ. V was pared by 4 bases and J by 7 bases, with 13 bases of the junction left unmatched. The CDR3 loop spans 16 amino acids. The CDR3 DNA sequence: TGCGCCAGCAGCCAGCCTGACAGGGACCTAGGTGAAAAACTGTTTTTT. It specifies CASSQPDRDLGEKLFF.

This clonotype was recorded many times. This chain uses TRBV28 with TRBJ2-1, with a tentative D call TRBD1 (5 bases). This CDR3 is 16 amino acids long. Trimming took off 5 bases at V and 2 bases at J, with 16 bases between the two ends. Germline V gene lookup returns CDR1 MDHEN and CDR2 SYDVKM. As DNA, the CDR3 is TGTGCCAGCAGTGCGGTGGGGCCGGGCCCCTACAATGAGCAGTTCTTC. Translation gives CASSAVGPGPYNEQFF. The full variable domain, in which reference TRBV28 and TRBJ2-1 provide the parts outside the CDR3, is DVKVTQSSRYLVKRTGEKVFLECVQDMDHENMFWYRQDPGLGLRLIYFSYDVKMKEKGDIPEGYSVSREKKERFSLILESASTNQTSMYLCASSAVGPGPYNEQFFGPGTRLTVL.

This clonotype was found many times. The CDR3 here is CASSPTSGSLGTGELFF. As DNA, the CDR3 is TGTGCCAGCAGTCCGACTAGCGGGAGTTTGGGCACCGGGGAGCTGTTTTTT. The gene calls are TRBV6-1 and TRBJ2-2; 12 nucleotides agree with TRBD2. The CDR3 has 17 residues. Trimming took 5 bases from V and 4 from J; bases not matched to a gene: 8. Germline loops: CDR1 MNHNS, CDR2 SASEGT.

This clonotype has a count of ten or more. The V gene is TRBV7-9, the J gene TRBJ2-2, with 7 bases matching TRBD1. CDR1 SEHNR and CDR2 FQNEAQ come from the germline V gene (reference sequence). V trimming: 5 bases; J trimming: 4 bases; junction bases outside the gene matches: 4. This CDR3 has 14 residues. CDR3 amino acids: CASSPGTATGELFF. The CDR3, as DNA: TGTGCCAGCAGCCCCGGGACAGCCACCGGGGAGCTGTTTTTT.

A note on this clonotype: With only one base between it and a far larger clone, this is likely a read error. The rearrangement joins TRBV28 to TRBJ1-5, with TRBD1 matching over 8 bases. CDR1 is MDHEN, CDR2 SYDVKM, per germline. The CDR3 consists of 15 residues. CDR3 protein: CAISERGQDNQPQHF. CDR3 nucleotide sequence: TGTGCCATCAGTGAGAGGGGACAGGACAATCAGCCCCAGCATTTT. The full variable domain, completed using reference TRBV28 and TRBJ1-5, is DVKVTQSSRYLVKRTGEKVFLECVQDMDHENMFWYRQDPGLGLRLIYFSYDVKMKEKGDIPEGYSVSREKKERFSLILESASTNQTSMYLCAISERGQDNQPQHFGDGTRLSIL.